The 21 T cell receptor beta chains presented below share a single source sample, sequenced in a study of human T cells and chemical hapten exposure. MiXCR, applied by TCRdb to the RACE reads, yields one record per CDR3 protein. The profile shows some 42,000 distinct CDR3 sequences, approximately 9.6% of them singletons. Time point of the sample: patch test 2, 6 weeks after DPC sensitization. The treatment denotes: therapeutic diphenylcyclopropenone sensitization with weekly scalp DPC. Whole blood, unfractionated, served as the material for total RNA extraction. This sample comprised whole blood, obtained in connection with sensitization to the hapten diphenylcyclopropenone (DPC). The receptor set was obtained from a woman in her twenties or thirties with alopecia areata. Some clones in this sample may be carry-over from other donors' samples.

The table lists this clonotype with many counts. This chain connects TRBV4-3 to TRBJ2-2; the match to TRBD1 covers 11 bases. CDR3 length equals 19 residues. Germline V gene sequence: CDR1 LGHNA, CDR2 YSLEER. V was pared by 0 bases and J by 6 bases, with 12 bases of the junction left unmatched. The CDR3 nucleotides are TGCGCCAGCAGCCAAGATGTCAGTCGCGCGGACAGGGGGCCCGGGGAGCTGTTTTTT. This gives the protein CASSQDVSRADRGPGELFF.

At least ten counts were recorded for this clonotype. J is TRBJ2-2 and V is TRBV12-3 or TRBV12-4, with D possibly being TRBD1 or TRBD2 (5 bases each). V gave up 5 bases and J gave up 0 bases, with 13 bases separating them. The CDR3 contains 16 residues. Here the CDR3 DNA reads TGTGCCAGCAGTAGCCGGGACCCGACGAACACCGGGGAGCTGTTTTTT. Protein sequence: CASSSRDPTNTGELFF.

DNA for the CDR3: TGTGCCAGCAGACCCCCAGGGGATACCATATATTTT. This codes for CASRPPGDTIYF. This sequence joins TRBV6-5 and TRBJ1-3; possible D gene TRBD1, 6 bases. The V gene's germline CDR1 is MNHEY and CDR2 SVGAGI. V gave up 6 bases and J gave up 10 bases, with 13 bases separating them. The CDR3 extends over 12 amino acids.

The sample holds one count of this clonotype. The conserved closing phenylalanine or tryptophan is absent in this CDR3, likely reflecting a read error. This CDR3 is CASSLRAGNTIYS. The CDR3 DNA is TGTGCCAGCAGTTTGCGGGCTGGAAACACCATATATTCT. V and J are TRBV12-3 or TRBV12-4 and TRBJ1-3; D remains ambiguous. The CDR3 spans 13 residues. The V end lost 3 bases, the J end lost 2 bases, and 5 bases lay between the germline ends.

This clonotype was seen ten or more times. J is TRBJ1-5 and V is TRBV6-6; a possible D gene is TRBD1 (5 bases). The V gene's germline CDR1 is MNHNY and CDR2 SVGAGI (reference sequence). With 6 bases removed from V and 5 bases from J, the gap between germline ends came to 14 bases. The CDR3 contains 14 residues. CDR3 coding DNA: TGTGCCAGCAGCGAAGGGGATAGGTATCAGCCCCAGCATTTT. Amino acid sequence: CASSEGDRYQPQHF.

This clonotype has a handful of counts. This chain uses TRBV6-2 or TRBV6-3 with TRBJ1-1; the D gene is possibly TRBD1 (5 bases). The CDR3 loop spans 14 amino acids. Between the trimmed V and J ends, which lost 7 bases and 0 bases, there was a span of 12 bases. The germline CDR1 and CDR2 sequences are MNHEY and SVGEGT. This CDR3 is CASTNRIMNTEAFF. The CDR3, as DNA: TGTGCCAGCACCAACAGGATTATGAACACTGAAGCTTTCTTT.

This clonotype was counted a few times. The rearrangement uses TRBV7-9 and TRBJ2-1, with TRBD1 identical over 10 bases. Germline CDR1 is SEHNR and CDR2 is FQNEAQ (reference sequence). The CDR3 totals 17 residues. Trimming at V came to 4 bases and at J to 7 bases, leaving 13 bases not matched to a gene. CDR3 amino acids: CASSSQHLPGQGNEQFF. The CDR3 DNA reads TGTGCCAGCAGCTCCCAACATTTACCGGGACAGGGGAATGAGCAGTTCTTC. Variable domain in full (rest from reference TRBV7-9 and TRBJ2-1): DTGVSQNPRHKITKRGQNVTFRCDPISEHNRLYWYRQTLGQGPEFLTYFQNEAQLEKSRLLSDRFSAERPKGSFSTLEIQRTEQGDSAMYLCASSSQHLPGQGNEQFFGPGTRLTVL.

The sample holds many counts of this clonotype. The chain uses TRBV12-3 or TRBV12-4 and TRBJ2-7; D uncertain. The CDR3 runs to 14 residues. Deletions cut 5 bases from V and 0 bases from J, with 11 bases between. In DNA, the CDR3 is TGTGCCAGCAGTGGTTGGGTTAGCTCCTACGAGCAGTACTTC. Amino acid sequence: CASSGWVSSYEQYF.

CDR3 amino acids: CASSYAPSNQPQHF. DNA for the CDR3: TGTGCCAGCAGTTACGCCCCCAGCAATCAGCCCCAGCATTTT. The chain has TRBV6-2 or TRBV6-3 and TRBJ1-5; D not certain. The CDR3 spans 14 residues. In germline, CDR1 is MNHEY, CDR2 SVGEGT. V shed 2 bases and J shed 1 base, with 6 bases lying between them.

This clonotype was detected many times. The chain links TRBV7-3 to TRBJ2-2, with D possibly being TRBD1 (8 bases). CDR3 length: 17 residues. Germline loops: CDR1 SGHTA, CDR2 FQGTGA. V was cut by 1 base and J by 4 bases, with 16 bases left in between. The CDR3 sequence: CASSLNGQGGFTGELFF. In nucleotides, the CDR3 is TGTGCCAGCAGCTTAAACGGACAGGGAGGGTTCACCGGGGAGCTGTTTTTT.

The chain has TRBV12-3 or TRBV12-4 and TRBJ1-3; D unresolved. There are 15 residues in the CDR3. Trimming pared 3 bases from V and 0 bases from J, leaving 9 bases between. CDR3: CASSFRRNSGNTIYF. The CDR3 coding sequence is TGTGCCAGCAGTTTTAGGCGGAACTCTGGAAACACCATATATTTT.

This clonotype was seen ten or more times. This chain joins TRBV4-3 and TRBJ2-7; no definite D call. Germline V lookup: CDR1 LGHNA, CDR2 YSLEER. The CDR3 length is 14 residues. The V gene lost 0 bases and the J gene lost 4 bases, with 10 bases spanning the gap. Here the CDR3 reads CASSQDSTRYEQYF. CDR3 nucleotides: TGCGCCAGCAGCCAAGATAGCACCCGATACGAGCAGTACTTC.

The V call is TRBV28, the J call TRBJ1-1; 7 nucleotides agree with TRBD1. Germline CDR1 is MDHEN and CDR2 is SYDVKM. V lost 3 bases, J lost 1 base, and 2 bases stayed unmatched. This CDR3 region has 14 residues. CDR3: CASSFGQANTEAFF. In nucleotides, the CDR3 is TGTGCCAGCAGTTTCGGACAGGCGAACACTGAAGCTTTCTTT.

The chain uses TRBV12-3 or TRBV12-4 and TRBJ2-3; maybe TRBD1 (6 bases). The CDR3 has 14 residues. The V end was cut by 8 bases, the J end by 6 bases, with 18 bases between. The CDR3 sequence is CASSRGRGADTQYF. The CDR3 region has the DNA TGTGCCAGCTCTAGGGGCAGGGGCGCGGATACGCAGTATTTT.

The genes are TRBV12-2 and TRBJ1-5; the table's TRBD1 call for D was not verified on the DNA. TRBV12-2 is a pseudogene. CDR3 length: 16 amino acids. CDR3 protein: CASRLEAPGGNQPQHF. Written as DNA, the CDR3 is TGTGCAAGTCGCTTAGAAGCCCCCGGGGGCAATCAGCCCCAGCATTTT.

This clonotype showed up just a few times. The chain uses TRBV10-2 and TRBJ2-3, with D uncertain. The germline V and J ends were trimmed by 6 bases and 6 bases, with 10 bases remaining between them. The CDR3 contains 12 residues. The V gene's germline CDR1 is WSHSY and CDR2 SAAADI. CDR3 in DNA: TGCGCCAGCAGGTCCCCCGGGGATACGCAGTATTTT. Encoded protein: CASRSPGDTQYF.

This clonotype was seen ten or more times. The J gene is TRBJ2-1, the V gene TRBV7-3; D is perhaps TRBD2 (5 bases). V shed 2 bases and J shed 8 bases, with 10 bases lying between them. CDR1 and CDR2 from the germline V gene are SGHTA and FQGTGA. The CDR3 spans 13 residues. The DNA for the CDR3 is TGTGCCAGCAGCTTATTGAGCGGCGATGAGCAGTTCTTC. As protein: CASSLLSGDEQFF.

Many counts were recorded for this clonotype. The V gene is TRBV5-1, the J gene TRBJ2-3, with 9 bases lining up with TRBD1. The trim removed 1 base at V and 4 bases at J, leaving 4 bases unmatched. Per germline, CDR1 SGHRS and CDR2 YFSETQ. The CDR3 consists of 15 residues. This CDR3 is CASSLRQGVSDTQYF. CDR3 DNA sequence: TGCGCCAGCAGCTTGCGACAGGGGGTCTCAGATACGCAGTATTTT.

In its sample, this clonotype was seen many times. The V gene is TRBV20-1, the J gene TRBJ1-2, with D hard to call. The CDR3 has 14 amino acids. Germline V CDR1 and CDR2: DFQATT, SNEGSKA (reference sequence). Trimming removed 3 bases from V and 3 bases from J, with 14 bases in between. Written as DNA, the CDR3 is TGCAGTGCTAGTCTCCAGGCCGGATACTATGGCTACACCTTC. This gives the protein CSASLQAGYYGYTF.

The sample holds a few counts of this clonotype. The CDR3 coding sequence is TGTGCCAGCAGCTTCGGACAGGGAACCTACGAGCAGTACTTC. This gives the protein CASSFGQGTYEQYF. V and J are TRBV5-4 and TRBJ2-7, with 8 positions matching TRBD1. The trim removed 2 bases at V and 2 bases at J, leaving 3 bases unmatched. Germline lookup yields CDR1 SGHNT and CDR2 YYREEE (reference sequence). The CDR3 contains 14 residues.

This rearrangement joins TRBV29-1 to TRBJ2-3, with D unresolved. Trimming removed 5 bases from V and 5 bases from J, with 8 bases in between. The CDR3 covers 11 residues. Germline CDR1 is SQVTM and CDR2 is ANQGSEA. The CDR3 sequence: CSVRMGDTQYF. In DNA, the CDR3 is TGCAGCGTTCGTATGGGAGATACGCAGTATTTT.